The 23 T cell receptor beta chains given below trace back to one sample, sequenced in a study of graft-versus-host responses after intestinal transplantation. Repertoires were generated with immunoSEQ multiplex PCR, while TCRdb's copy carries only in-frame clones and drops some. This table holds about 130,000 clones, over 90% found once. What these receptors recognize is not known. The material was unstimulated CD4+ T cells sorted from spleen or lymph node cells, obtained before intestinal transplant. Receptors were obtained from a human donor who received an intestinal transplant.

The chain links TRBV6-5 to TRBJ1-2; the match to TRBD1 covers 12 bases. Germline CDR1 and CDR2: MNHEY and SVGAGI. The CDR3 runs to 15 residues. J was trimmed by 8 bases and V by 5 bases; bases with no gene match: 9. The CDR3 spells CASSLMGQGAWGYTF. The CDR3 region has the DNA TGTGCCAGCAGTCTGATGGGACAGGGGGCCTGGGGCTACACCTTC.

The rearrangement links TRBV25-1 to TRBJ2-3; no clear D. The V gene's germline CDR1 is MGHDK and CDR2 SYGVNS. CDR3 length: 14 residues. Deletions cut 4 bases from V and 0 bases from J, with 8 bases between. CDR3 DNA: TGTGCCAGCAGTGGAGCAGTTAGCACAGATACGCAGTATTTT. Its translation is CASSGAVSTDTQYF.

V is TRBV6-6 and J is TRBJ2-2, with a possible D match to TRBD1 (5 bases). The CDR3 runs to 16 residues. Germline CDR1 is MNHNY and CDR2 is SVGAGI (reference sequence). Trimming removed 0 bases at V and 5 bases at J, with 13 bases between. The CDR3 coding sequence is TGTGCCAGCAGTTACTCGACCAGGGTTAAGACCGGGGAGCTGTTTTTT. Translation: CASSYSTRVKTGELFF.

The chain couples TRBV5-1 to TRBJ2-7; 9 bases match TRBD2. J lost 2 bases, V lost 0 bases, and 3 bases had no gene match. CDR1 and CDR2 from the germline V gene are SGHRS and YFSETQ. The CDR3 contains 15 residues. The CDR3 loop is CASSLVAGVTYEQYF. CDR3 nucleotide sequence: TGCGCCAGCAGCTTGGTAGCGGGAGTAACCTACGAGCAGTACTTC.

Points on this clone: The same CDR3 also results from other DNA sequences found in this sample. V and J are TRBV5-1 and TRBJ2-7; D is tentatively TRBD1 or TRBD2 (6 bases each). Germline CDR1 SGHRS, CDR2 YFSETQ. V dropped 0 bases and J dropped 0 bases, with 7 bases sitting between them. This CDR3 has 14 residues. The CDR3 nucleotides are TGCGCCAGCAGCTTGGAGGGGGGCTCCTACGAGCAGTACTTC. Protein product: CASSLEGGSYEQYF.

This clone was recorded only once. The chain employs TRBV30 and TRBJ2-1; 11 bases are shared with TRBD2. This CDR3 region has 16 residues. Germline V gene data show CDR1 as GTSNPN and CDR2 as SVGIG (reference sequence). The V segment lost 0 bases and the J segment 4 bases; nucleotides outside the gene matches: 5. The CDR3 sequence: CAWSVQGLAVYNEQFF. CDR3 nucleotide sequence: TGTGCCTGGAGTGTACAGGGACTAGCGGTGTACAATGAGCAGTTCTTC.

This chain links TRBV11-2 with TRBJ2-7, with D possibly TRBD2 on 6 matching bases. The germline V gene encodes CDR1 SGHAT and CDR2 FQNNGV. Deletions cut 1 base from V and 3 bases from J, with 13 bases between. This CDR3 comprises 15 residues. CDR3 DNA sequence: TGTGCCAGCAGCTTAGCTTGGGACTCCATCTACGAGCAGTACTTC. Translated, it gives CASSLAWDSIYEQYF.

V usage is TRBV30 and J usage is TRBJ2-5; 8 bases match TRBD1. Germline CDR1 reads GTSNPN; CDR2 reads SVGIG (reference sequence). V lost 5 bases to trimming and J lost 1 base; unmatched junction nucleotides: 3. This CDR3 has 13 residues. The CDR3 coding sequence is TGTGCCTGGGAGACAGGGGTCCAAGAGACCCAGTACTTC. It is translated as CAWETGVQETQYF. Based on the CDR3 plus reference TRBV30 and TRBJ2-5, the full variable domain is SQTIHQWPATLVQPVGSPLSLECTVEGTSNPNLYWYRQAAGRGLQLLFYSVGIGQISSEVPQNLSASRPQDRQFILSSKKLLLSDSGFYLCAWETGVQETQYFGPGTRLLVL.

The sample holds a few counts of this clone. This sequence joins TRBV5-1 and TRBJ2-7, with 12 positions matching TRBD2. The CDR3 totals 14 residues. Trimming took 3 bases from V and 6 from J; bases not matched to a gene: 4. CDR1 and CDR2 (germline): SGHRS, YFSETQ. In DNA, the CDR3 is TGCGCCAGCAGCTCAAGGACTAGCGGGGCCGAGCAGTACTTC. Amino acid sequence: CASSSRTSGAEQYF.

The rearrangement links TRBV30 to TRBJ1-3; D remains unclear. The V and J ends lost 0 bases and 2 bases respectively, with 11 bases between them. The CDR3 totals 15 residues. Germline V gene data show CDR1 as GTSNPN and CDR2 as SVGIG (reference sequence). CDR3 residues: CAWSVALGPGNTIYF. The CDR3 bases are TGTGCCTGGAGTGTAGCGTTAGGCCCTGGAAACACCATATATTTT.

V and J are TRBV5-6 and TRBJ2-7; TRBD2 might be the D (7 bases). Trimming took off 5 bases at V and 0 bases at J, with 15 bases between the two ends. Germline values: CDR1 SGHDT, CDR2 YYEEEE. The CDR3 extends over 15 amino acids. The chain's CDR3 is CASSRGGVVSYEQYF. The CDR3, as DNA: TGTGCCAGCAGTAGAGGGGGGGTCGTCTCCTACGAGCAGTACTTC.

V gene TRBV5-1 combines with J gene TRBJ2-6; 8 bases fit TRBD1. Germline V gene lookup returns CDR1 SGHRS and CDR2 YFSETQ. There are 18 residues in the CDR3. V was pared by 0 bases and J by 3 bases, with 8 bases of the junction left unmatched. Here the CDR3 DNA reads TGCGCCAGCAGCTTGGTCCCAGGGGGCGCAGGTGGGGCCAACGTCCTGACTTTC. Protein product: CASSLVPGGAGGANVLTF.

The V call is TRBV18, the J call TRBJ2-5; the D is unclear. Germline CDR1 and CDR2: KGHSH and LQKENI. V was cut by 6 bases and J by 5 bases, with 10 bases left in between. The CDR3 has 12 residues. The DNA for the CDR3 is TGTGCCAGCTCCTCCCTGGGGGAGACCCAGTACTTC. It translates to CASSSLGETQYF.

This chain connects TRBV28 to TRBJ2-5; possible D gene TRBD1, 6 bases. The DNA end favors TRBJ2-7, so the J call may be wrong. The CDR3 is 13 residues long. Germline V lookup: CDR1 MDHEN, CDR2 SYDVKM. The CDR3 DNA reads as TGTGCCAGCAGTTCACACAGGGACGACGAGCAGTACTTC. This translates into CASSSHRDDEQYF.

The chain has TRBV15 and TRBJ1-5, with D hard to call. Germline assignment: CDR1 LNHNV and CDR2 YYDKDF (reference sequence). This CDR3 spans 18 amino acids. V was pared by 1 base and J by 0 bases, with 16 bases between. Written as DNA, the CDR3 is TGTGCCACCAGCAGAGTAACGGCGGGCCTTCATAGCAATCAGCCCCAGCATTTT. It yields the protein CATSRVTAGLHSNQPQHF.

The chain carries TRBV11-2 and TRBJ2-3; D is unclear. This CDR3 has 13 residues. Germline values: CDR1 SGHAT, CDR2 FQNNGV. Trimming pared 5 bases from V and 2 bases from J, leaving 8 bases between. The CDR3 here is CASSLRLTDTQYF. The CDR3 DNA reads as TGTGCCAGCAGCCTCCGCCTCACAGATACGCAGTATTTT.

This sequence joins TRBV5-1 and TRBJ2-3, with D uncertain. Germline CDR1 and CDR2: SGHRS and YFSETQ. V was clipped by 4 bases and J by 9 bases, with 12 bases between them. There are 12 residues in the CDR3. CDR3 protein: CASSGFRDTQYF. CDR3 in DNA: TGCGCCAGCAGCGGATTCCGCGACACGCAGTATTTT.

The V and J genes are TRBV6-1 and TRBJ1-4; 8 bases map to TRBD1. Germline CDR1 reads MNHNS; CDR2 reads SASEGT. CDR3 length: 15 residues. V dropped 3 bases and J dropped 4; count of bases not matched to a gene: 4. CDR3 DNA: TGTGCCAGCAGTGACCACAGGGGGGTTAATGAAAAACTGTTTTTT. Encoded protein: CASSDHRGVNEKLFF.

V and J are TRBV5-1 and TRBJ2-1; TRBD1 matches 10 bases. The V and J ends lost 0 bases and 3 bases, in that order; junction bases with no gene match: 3. The CDR3 runs 16 residues. Germline V gives CDR1 SGHRS, CDR2 YFSETQ. CDR3: CASSLAGTGVYNEQFF. Written as DNA, the CDR3 is TGCGCCAGCAGCTTGGCCGGGACAGGGGTCTACAATGAGCAGTTCTTC.

The chain recombines TRBV28 with TRBJ2-1, with D perhaps TRBD1 or TRBD2 (6 bases each). Trimming left V 3 bases short and J 6 bases short, with 21 bases between. CDR1 is MDHEN, CDR2 SYDVKM, per germline. The CDR3 loop spans 17 amino acids. The CDR3 coding sequence is TGTGCCAGCAGTTTTCCATCCAGGGGACTCGCTACCAATGAGCAGTTCTTC. This translates into CASSFPSRGLATNEQFF.

The V and J genes are TRBV5-1 and TRBJ2-3; D remains unclear. V was cut by 4 bases and J by 0 bases, with 9 bases left in between. Germline V gene sequence: CDR1 SGHRS, CDR2 YFSETQ. The CDR3 loop spans 14 amino acids. The CDR3 DNA reads TGCGCCAGCAGCGGCATGACTAGCACAGATACGCAGTATTTT. Amino acids: CASSGMTSTDTQYF.

V and J are TRBV7-2 and TRBJ2-3; D gene uncertain. V was trimmed by 0 bases and J by 1 base, leaving 11 bases between them. CDR1 is SGHTA, CDR2 FQGNSA, per germline. There are 16 residues in the CDR3. The chain's CDR3 is CASSLASTLRTDTQYF. For the CDR3, the DNA is TGTGCCAGCAGCTTAGCGAGCACTTTACGCACAGATACGCAGTATTTT.

The chain uses TRBV4-3 and TRBJ1-2, with D unclear. This CDR3 has 16 amino acids. Germline V gives CDR1 LGHNA, CDR2 YSLEER. The V and J ends lost 4 bases and 4 bases respectively, with 19 bases between them. This CDR3 is CASSLSKDAVSYGYTF. CDR3 DNA: TGCGCCAGCAGCCTGAGTAAGGATGCGGTTTCCTATGGCTACACCTTC.